A selection of T cell receptor beta chains follows, all from one sample in a study of CD8 T cells in ankylosing spondylitis. TCRdb analysed the 5' RACE reads with MiXCR anew, one entry per CDR3 protein. This sample yields approximately 220,000 distinct CDR3 sequences, of which about a quarter are seen a single time; about 7% belongs to the top ten. Sequenced input: blood, either unsorted or a sorted T cell fraction (not recorded which). The receptors were sampled from a male donor with ankylosing spondylitis or in good health (not recorded which). CDR3s include the opening cysteine and the closing phenylalanine or tryptophan. A D gene is named only where the DNA matches it firmly. The size of a clone is reported for some rows only, either as once, few or many, or as a class for expanded clones.

D gene,J gene,clone size,V gene,CDR3 DNA,CDR3 protein
-,TRBJ2-3,many,TRBV12-3/TRBV12-4,TGTGCCAGCAGGGGAGGTTGGAGCACAGATACGCAGTATTTT,CASRGGWSTDTQYF
TRBD2,TRBJ2-7,few,TRBV14,TGTGCCAGCAGCCAAGATTTAGGACTAGCGGGAGTCCACGAGCAGTACTTC,CASSQDLGLAGVHEQYF
TRBD1,TRBJ2-7,-,TRBV29-1,TGCAGCACGACAGGGTCGGCCTACGAGCAGTACTTC,CSTTGSAYEQYF
TRBD2,TRBJ2-4,-,TRBV6-1,TGTGCCAGCAGGTCCAGCGGGAGAGGGAACATTCAGTACTTC,CASRSSGRGNIQYF
TRBD1,TRBJ1-1,-,TRBV5-6,TGTGCCAGCAGCCCCCGGTGGACAGGGGCAGCTTTCTTT,CASSPRWTGAAFF
-,TRBJ2-7,many,TRBV10-3,TGTGCCATCAGTGCCGGGGACTACGAGCAGTACTTC,CAISAGDYEQYF
-,TRBJ2-3,-,TRBV7-2,TGTGCCAGCAGCCTACAAAGGAGTAGAGATACGCAGTATTTT,CASSLQRSRDTQYF
TRBD2,TRBJ2-1,-,TRBV10-3,TGTGCCATCAGCGTAGCGGGAGCCCATGAGCAGTTCTTC,CAISVAGAHEQFF
-,TRBJ1-4,-,TRBV20-1,TGCAGTGCTAGAGATCGGTCCACAGGGCTGGGTGAAAAACTGTTTTTT,CSARDRSTGLGEKLFF
-,TRBJ2-3,-,TRBV29-1,TGCAGCGTTGCCCGGGGTAGATCCGATACGCAGTATTTT,CSVARGRSDTQYF
TRBD2,TRBJ2-1,many,TRBV5-1,TGCGCCAGCAGGGTTTCGGGAGGATCCTACAATGAGCAGTTCTTC,CASRVSGGSYNEQFF
TRBD2,TRBJ2-5,-,TRBV20-1,TGCAGTGCTAGAAGGGAGGGCCGGGTAGAGACCCAGTACTTC,CSARREGRVETQYF
-,TRBJ2-5,few,TRBV29-1,TGCAGCGCCGACCCCAGGGGAGAGACCCAGTACTTC,CSADPRGETQYF
-,TRBJ2-3,many,TRBV5-1,TGCGCCAGCAGCTTGATTGGGCGGGCCTCAGATACGCAGTATTTT,CASSLIGRASDTQYF
-,TRBJ2-5,-,TRBV5-1,TGCGCCAGCAGCTTGTCGGGGGTGACGGAGACCCAGTACTTC,CASSLSGVTETQYF
TRBD1,TRBJ2-7,few,TRBV28,TGTGCCAGCAGTCCCTCAGGACAGGCAGGTTACGAGCAGTACTTC,CASSPSGQAGYEQYF
-,TRBJ1-1,few,TRBV3-1,TGTGCCAGCAGCCCCGAACGGTCAGCCTCGAACACTGAAGCTTTCTTT,CASSPERSASNTEAFF
-,TRBJ2-5,few,TRBV29-1,TGCAGCGCCAGGGACCAGAGGGAGACCCAGTACTTC,CSARDQRETQYF
-,TRBJ2-4,-,TRBV12-3/TRBV12-4,TGTGCCAGCACCATCGGAGCTATCGGAACGGACATTCAGTACTTC,CASTIGAIGTDIQYF
TRBD1,TRBJ2-7,once,TRBV12-3/TRBV12-4,TGTGCCAGCAGCCAGACCATCGGACAGGTTTCCTACGAGCAGTACTTC,CASSQTIGQVSYEQYF
-,TRBJ2-7,once,TRBV4-3,TGCGCCAGCAGCCAAGATTATGTACCCCTAAGCCAGCAGTACTTC,CASSQDYVPLSQQYF
TRBD1,TRBJ2-6,-,TRBV6-5,TGTGCCAGCAGTTCGGGACAGGGCGTCTCTGGGGCCAACGTCCTGACTTTC,CASSSGQGVSGANVLTF
-,TRBJ2-1,-,TRBV4-2,TGTGCCAGCAGCCAAGGCCCAACCAACTCCTACAATGAGCAGTTCTTC,CASSQGPTNSYNEQFF
-,TRBJ2-7,few,TRBV6-5,TGTGCCAGCAGTTCCCATGGGGCATCCTACGAGCAGTACTTC,CASSSHGASYEQYF
TRBD1,TRBJ2-7,-,TRBV7-9,TGTGCCAGCAGCCAGGACAGGGTGCGCGAGCAGTACTTC,CASSQDRVREQYF
-,TRBJ1-2,few,TRBV6-5,TGTGCCAGCAGTTACTTAGGGACCCCCGGCTACACCTTC,CASSYLGTPGYTF
-,TRBJ2-7,-,TRBV20-1,TGCAGTGCTAGCGTCGCCCTCGAGCAGTACTTC,CSASVALEQYF